What follows is one TCR beta chain and its context. Trimming removed 6 bases from V and 11 bases from J, with 19 bases in between. From germline, CDR1 is MNHEY and CDR2 SMNVEV (reference sequence). There are 13 residues in the CDR3. These data are taken from a study of blood T cell repertoires in COVID-19. Study-level information: The analysed material was cDNA or gDNA that came from T cells, B-cell-depleted T cells, or PBMCs.

Participant ages covered about 18 to 90 years across 24 US areas. Authors' methods: For nucleated cells, counts were estimated from reference gene primer amplification. Using immunoSEQ multiplex PCR, the repertoire was profiled, and TCRdb retains in-frame clones only, with some absent. The V and J calls and clone size come from that table; D and trimming were worked out from the DNA. The table records approximately 210,000 clones, approximately 82% of them present only once. Sequenced material: PBMCs or T cells enriched from blood (not recorded which). The sequence was collected from a man aged 35 to 55 who had recovered from COVID-19. J is TRBJ1-1 and V is TRBV27; D is undetermined. The CDR3 nucleotides read TGTGCCAGCAGCCAGGCGTACCCCGGGAAGGCTTTCTTT. This codes for CASSQAYPGKAFF.